The present entry profiles one TCR beta chain with its context. Clones were sequenced by immunoSEQ multiplex PCR, and TCRdb holds only the in-frame ones, with some missing. The sample carries about 65,000 clones, under 95% recorded once. These data originate in a study of blood T cell repertoires in COVID-19. Study as a whole: Sources were T cells, B-cell-depleted T cells, or PBMCs; the material itself was cDNA or gDNA.

Trimming stripped 4 bases from V and 8 bases from J, with 21 bases between. Germline assignment: CDR1 SEHNR and CDR2 FQNEAQ (reference sequence). The length of the CDR3 is 16 residues. Source material: peripheral blood. This receptor was taken from a man aged 70 or older with active COVID-19. The chain is built from TRBV7-9 and TRBJ2-1; maybe TRBD1 (6 bases). CDR3 nucleotide sequence: TGTGCCAGCAGCTCACCCGATTCCGGGACAAACCATGAGCAGTTCTTC. This codes for CASSSPDSGTNHEQFF.